In its sample, the clone carrying this T cell receptor (beta chain) was seen many times. V was pared by 5 bases and J by 7 bases, with 14 bases between. The length of the CDR3 is 13 residues. Germline CDR1 is SGHTA and CDR2 is FQGTGA. The TCR library protocol attached unique molecular identifiers to the individual cDNA molecules. One entry per CDR3 protein results from TCRdb running MiXCR on the 5' RACE reads. The sample includes some 45,000 distinct CDR3 sequences, about 4.6% of them seen just once. This sample is drawn from a study of early T cells in non-severe SARS-CoV-2 infection. Sequencing used whole blood. The TCR sequence derives from an adult who was a healthcare worker with PCR-confirmed SARS-CoV-2 infection or an uninfected control (not recorded which). The chain combines TRBV7-3 with TRBJ1-2; D not certain. The CDR3: CASSQSVGLGYTF. In DNA, the CDR3 is TGTGCCAGCAGCCAGTCGGTGGGCCTTGGCTACACCTTC.